What follows describes a single T cell receptor (beta chain). What it binds is not known. Sequencing used immunoSEQ multiplex PCR; TCRdb keeps in-frame clones, though not all of them. The table lists approximately 81,000 clones, about 94% of them singletons. This sample was included in a study of human versus mouse CDR3 diversity and MHC coevolution. V dropped 5 bases and J dropped 3 bases, with 11 bases sitting between them. Germline CDR1 is SGHTA and CDR2 is FQGNSA. The CDR3 contains 13 residues. Study conclusions and caveats: Over 5 MHC II alleles selected the human T cells.

V is TRBV7-2 and J is TRBJ2-7; D may be TRBD2 (5 bases). The sequence was obtained from a person aged 30-69 years in good health. Input material: naive CD4+ T cells from blood. Subset: CD45RO-negative CD62L-positive naive CD4 T cells. CDR3 bases: TGTGCCAGCAGCGGGAGTCGGGGCTACGAGCAGTACTTC. Translation gives CASSGSRGYEQYF.